These 10 T cell receptor beta chains originate from one sample sequenced in a study of blood T cell repertoires in COVID-19. Only in-frame clones appear in the TCRdb table, and some are missing; sequencing was by immunoSEQ multiplex PCR. The table includes a few hundred thousand clones, about 85% detected once. Sample: peripheral blood. The receptors shown here come from a young man with active or convalescent COVID-19.

The chain recombines TRBV19 with TRBJ1-2; D unresolved. The germline V gene has CDR1 LNHDA and CDR2 SQIVND (reference sequence). V was cut by 1 base and J by 4 bases, with 10 bases left in between. This CDR3 is 14 amino acids long. CDR3 sequence reads: CASSIGTSVYGYTF. In nucleotides, the CDR3 is TGTGCCAGTAGTATAGGAACCTCGGTCTATGGCTACACCTTC.

This clone appeared once. The chain recombines TRBV2 with TRBJ2-6, with D unclear. V lost 4 bases to trimming and J lost 0 bases, with 4 bases between them. In germline, CDR1 is SNHLY, CDR2 FYNNEI. The length of the CDR3 is 14 residues. CDR3 amino acids: CASSAGSGANVLTF. The CDR3, as DNA: TGTGCCAGCAGTGCAGGCTCTGGGGCCAACGTCCTGACTTTC.

The chain employs TRBV4-3 and TRBJ2-3, with TRBD2 identical over 7 bases. V lost 0 bases, J lost 2 bases, and 17 bases stayed unmatched. Germline assignment: CDR1 LGHNA and CDR2 YSLEER. The CDR3 spans 20 residues. The CDR3 sequence: CASSQDGSLGASGITDTQYF. The CDR3 bases are TGCGCCAGCAGCCAAGATGGCTCACTAGGCGCTAGCGGAATCACAGATACGCAGTATTTT.

The V call is TRBV6-2 or TRBV6-3, the J call TRBJ1-5; D uncertain. The germline V gene encodes CDR1 MNHEY and CDR2 SVGEGT. The CDR3 contains 13 residues. Trimming stripped 2 bases from V and 5 bases from J, with 7 bases between. For the CDR3, the DNA is TGTGCCAGCAGTTACGGTAGTGATCAGCCCCAGCATTTT. This translates into CASSYGSDQPQHF.

This clone is a singleton in its sample. The genes are TRBV5-5 and TRBJ2-1; 12 positions agree with TRBD2. CDR1 is SGHKS, CDR2 YYEKEE, per germline (reference sequence). V lost 5 bases to trimming and J lost 8 bases; unmatched junction nucleotides: 8. The CDR3 runs 15 residues. The CDR3 here is CASRPLAGGIDEQFF. CDR3 coding DNA: TGTGCCAGCAGACCCCTAGCGGGAGGGATCGATGAGCAGTTCTTC.

The chain is built from TRBV9 and TRBJ2-2; D is unresolved. The CDR3 is 14 amino acids. Germline assignment: CDR1 SGDLS and CDR2 YYNGEE. The V end lost 0 bases, the J end lost 5 bases, and 8 bases lay between the germline ends. This chain's CDR3 is CASSVDRYTGELFF. CDR3 in DNA: TGTGCCAGCAGCGTAGATCGCTATACCGGGGAGCTGTTTTTT.

The rearrangement uses TRBV6-5 and TRBJ1-2; weak D call: TRBD1 (6 bases). Per the germline V gene, CDR1 is MNHEY and CDR2 is SVGAGI. This CDR3 contains 11 residues. The V gene lost 8 bases and the J gene lost 5 bases, with 9 bases spanning the gap. The chain's CDR3 is CASGGQYGYTF. In nucleotides, the CDR3 is TGTGCCAGCGGGGGCCAATATGGCTACACCTTC.

The rearrangement uses TRBV5-6 and TRBJ1-2, with TRBD1 identical over 8 bases. The V gene's germline CDR1 is SGHDT and CDR2 YYEEEE. The junction had 13 bases not matched to a gene; V was cut back by 7 bases and J by 8 bases. The CDR3 contains 14 residues. The CDR3 DNA sequence: TGTGCCAGCCTAAATCCCCAGGGGGCAGGGGGCTACACCTTC. It yields the protein CASLNPQGAGGYTF.

The count of this clone is one. The rearrangement joins TRBV3-1 (or the pseudogene TRBV3-2) to TRBJ2-7, with D perhaps TRBD2 (5 bases). Trimming cost V 0 bases and J 12 bases, with 18 bases left between them. This CDR3 contains 14 residues. Germline CDR1 reads LGHDT; CDR2 reads YNNKEL (reference sequence). CDR3 region: CASSQDAEEGRRYF. The CDR3 DNA reads TGTGCCAGCAGCCAAGATGCGGAGGAAGGGCGGCGGTACTTC.

The chain links TRBV11-2 to TRBJ2-5, with D tentatively TRBD1 (5 bases). Germline V gene sequence: CDR1 SGHAT, CDR2 FQNNGV. The V and J ends lost 0 bases and 5 bases respectively, with 22 bases between them. The CDR3 length is 18 residues. The CDR3 nucleotides are TGTGCCAGCAGCTTAGATCTGTGGGGTTCTGCTTCAGGGGAGACCCAGTACTTC. Its protein is CASSLDLWGSASGETQYF.